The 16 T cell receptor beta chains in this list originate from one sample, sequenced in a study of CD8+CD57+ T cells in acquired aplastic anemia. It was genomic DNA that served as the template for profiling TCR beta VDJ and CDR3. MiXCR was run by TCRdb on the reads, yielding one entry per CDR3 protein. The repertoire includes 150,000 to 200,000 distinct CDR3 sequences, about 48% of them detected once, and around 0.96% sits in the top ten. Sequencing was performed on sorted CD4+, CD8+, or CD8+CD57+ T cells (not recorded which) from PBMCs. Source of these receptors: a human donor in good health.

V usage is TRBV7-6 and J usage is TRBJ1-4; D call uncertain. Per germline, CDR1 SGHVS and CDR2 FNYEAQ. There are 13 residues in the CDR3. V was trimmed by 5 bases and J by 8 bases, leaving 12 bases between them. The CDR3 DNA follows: TGTGCCAGCAGCCCTGGTTCAGGCGAAAAACTGTTTTTT. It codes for CASSPGSGEKLFF.

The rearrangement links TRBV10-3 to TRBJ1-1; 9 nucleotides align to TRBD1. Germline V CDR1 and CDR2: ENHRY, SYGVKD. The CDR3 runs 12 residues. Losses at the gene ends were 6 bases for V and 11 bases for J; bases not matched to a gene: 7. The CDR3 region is CAISPGTGHAFF. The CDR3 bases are TGTGCCATCAGCCCCGGGACAGGGCATGCTTTCTTT.

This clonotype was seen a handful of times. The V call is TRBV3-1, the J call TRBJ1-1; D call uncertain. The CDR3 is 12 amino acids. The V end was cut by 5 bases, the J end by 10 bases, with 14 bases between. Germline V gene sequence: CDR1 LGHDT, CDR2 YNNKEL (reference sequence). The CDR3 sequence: CASSARLDRAFF. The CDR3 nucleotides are TGTGCCAGCAGCGCCCGACTGGATCGAGCTTTCTTT.

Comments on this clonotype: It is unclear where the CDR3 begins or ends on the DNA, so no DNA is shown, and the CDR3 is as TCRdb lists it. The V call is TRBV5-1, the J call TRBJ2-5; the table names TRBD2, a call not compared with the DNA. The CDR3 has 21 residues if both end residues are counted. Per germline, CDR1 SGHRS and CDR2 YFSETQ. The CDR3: CASSFYICSARIHAGSETQYF.

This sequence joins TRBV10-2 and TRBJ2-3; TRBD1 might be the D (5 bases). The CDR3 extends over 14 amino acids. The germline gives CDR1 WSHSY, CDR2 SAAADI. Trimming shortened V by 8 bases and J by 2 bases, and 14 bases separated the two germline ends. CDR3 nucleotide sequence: TGCGCCAGCCACAGGAAGTCCCTCACAGATACGCAGTATTTT. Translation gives CASHRKSLTDTQYF.

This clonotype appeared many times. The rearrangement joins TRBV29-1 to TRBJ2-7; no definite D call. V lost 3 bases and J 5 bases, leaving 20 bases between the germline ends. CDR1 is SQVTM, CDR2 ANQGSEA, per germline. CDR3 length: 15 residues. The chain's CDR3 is CSVEGTGISLNEQYF. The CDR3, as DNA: TGCAGCGTTGAGGGAACGGGCATCTCCCTGAACGAGCAGTACTTC.

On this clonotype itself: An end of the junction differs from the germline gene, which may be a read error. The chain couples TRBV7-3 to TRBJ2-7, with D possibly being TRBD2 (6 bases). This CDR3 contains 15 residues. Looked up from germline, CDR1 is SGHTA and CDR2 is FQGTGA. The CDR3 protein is CASSLAEEGIGEKYF. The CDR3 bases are TGTGCCAGCAGCTTAGCCGAGGAGGGGATTGGCGAGAAGTACTTC.

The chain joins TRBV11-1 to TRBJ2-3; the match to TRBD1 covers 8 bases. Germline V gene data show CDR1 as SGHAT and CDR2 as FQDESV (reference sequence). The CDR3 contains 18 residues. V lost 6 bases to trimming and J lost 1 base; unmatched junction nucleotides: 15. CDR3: CASRRSGGAQARTDTQYF. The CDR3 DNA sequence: TGTGCCAGCAGGCGGTCAGGGGGCGCGCAGGCCCGCACAGATACGCAGTATTTT.

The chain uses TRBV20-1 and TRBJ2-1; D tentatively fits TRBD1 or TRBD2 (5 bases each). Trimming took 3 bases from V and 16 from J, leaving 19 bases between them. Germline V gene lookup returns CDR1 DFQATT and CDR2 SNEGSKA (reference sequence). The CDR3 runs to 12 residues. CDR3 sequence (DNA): TGCAGTGCTAGGGGGGTTAACAGACCCTACTTCTTC. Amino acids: CSARGVNRPYFF.

CDR3: CASSYSAGASYNEQFF. CDR3 in DNA: TGTGCCAGCAGTTACTCGGCGGGAGCCTCCTACAATGAGCAGTTCTTC. The V gene is TRBV6-2 or TRBV6-3, the J gene TRBJ2-1; 7 bases align to TRBD2. The CDR3 runs 16 residues. CDR1 MNHEY and CDR2 SVGEGT come from the germline V gene. J gave up 0 bases and V 0 bases, and 2 bases lay outside the gene matches.

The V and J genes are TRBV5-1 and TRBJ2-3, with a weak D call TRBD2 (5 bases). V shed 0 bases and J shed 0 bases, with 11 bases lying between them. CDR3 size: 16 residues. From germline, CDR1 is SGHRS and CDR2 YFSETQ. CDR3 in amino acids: CASSLEGRTSTDTQYF. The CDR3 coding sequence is TGCGCCAGCAGCTTGGAAGGGCGGACTAGCACAGATACGCAGTATTTT.

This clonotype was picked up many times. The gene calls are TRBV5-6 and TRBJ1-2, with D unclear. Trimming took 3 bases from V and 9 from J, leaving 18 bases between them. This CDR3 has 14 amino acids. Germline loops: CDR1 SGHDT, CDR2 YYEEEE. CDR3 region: CASSSPPPNVRYTF. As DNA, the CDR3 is TGTGCCAGCAGCTCACCCCCGCCGAACGTCCGCTACACCTTC.

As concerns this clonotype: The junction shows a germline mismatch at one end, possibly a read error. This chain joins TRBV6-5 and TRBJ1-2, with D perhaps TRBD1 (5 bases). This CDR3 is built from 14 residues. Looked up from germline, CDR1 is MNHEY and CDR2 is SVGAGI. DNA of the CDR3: TGTGCCAGCAGTTATCAGGGCAGGAGCTATAGCTACACCTTC. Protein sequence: CASSYQGRSYSYTF.

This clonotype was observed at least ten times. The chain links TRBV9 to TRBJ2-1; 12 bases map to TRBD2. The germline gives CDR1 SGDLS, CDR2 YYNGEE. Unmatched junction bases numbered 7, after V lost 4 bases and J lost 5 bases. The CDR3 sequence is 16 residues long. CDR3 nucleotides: TGTGCCAGCAGCACGCGGACTAGCGGGGTAAACAATGAGCAGTTCTTC. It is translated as CASSTRTSGVNNEQFF.

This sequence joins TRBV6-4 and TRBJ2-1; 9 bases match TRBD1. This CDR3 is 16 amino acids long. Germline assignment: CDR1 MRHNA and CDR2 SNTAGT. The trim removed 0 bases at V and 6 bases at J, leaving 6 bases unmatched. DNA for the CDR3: TGTGCCAGCAGTGACTCGAGGGACAGGGTGAGCAATGAGCAGTTCTTC. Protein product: CASSDSRDRVSNEQFF.

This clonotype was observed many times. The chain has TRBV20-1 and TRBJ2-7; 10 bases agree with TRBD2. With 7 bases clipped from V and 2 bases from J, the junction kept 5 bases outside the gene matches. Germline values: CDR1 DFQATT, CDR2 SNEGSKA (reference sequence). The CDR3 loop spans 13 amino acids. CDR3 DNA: TGCAGTGTTATAGCGGGAGGAACCTACGAGCAGTACTTC. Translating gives CSVIAGGTYEQYF.